These 20 T cell receptor beta chains were sequenced from one sample in a study of immune evolution from preneoplasia to lung adenocarcinoma. Sequenced by immunoSEQ multiplex PCR; TCRdb stores in-frame clones only, minus some. The profile shows around 14,000 clones, about 80% of them singletons. Sequencing was carried out using FFPE minimally invasive lung adenocarcinoma tissue. These receptors all come from a person between 60 and 80 years old with lung adenocarcinoma.

The chain uses TRBV18 and TRBJ1-2; weak D call: TRBD1 (6 bases). CDR1 KGHSH and CDR2 LQKENI come from the germline V gene. The CDR3 covers 15 residues. V was pared by 3 bases and J by 0 bases, with 11 bases between. The chain's CDR3 is CASSPPTGANYGYTF. In DNA, the CDR3 is TGTGCCAGCTCACCCCCGACAGGCGCTAACTATGGCTACACCTTC. Filled out from reference TRBV18 and TRBJ1-2, the complete variable domain reads NAGVMQNPRHLVRRRGQEARLRCSPMKGHSHVYWYRQLPEEGLKFMVYLQKENIIDESGMPKERFSAEFPKEGPSILRIQQVVRGDSAAYFCASSPPTGANYGYTFGSGTRLTVV.

The rearrangement uses TRBV20-1 and TRBJ1-1; no clear D gene. V was clipped by 3 bases and J by 3 bases, with 2 bases between them. This CDR3 is 10 amino acids long. Germline assignment: CDR1 DFQATT and CDR2 SNEGSKA (reference sequence). The CDR3 DNA is TGCAGTGCTAGGTACACTGAAGCTTTCTTT. It yields the protein CSARYTEAFF.

The V and J genes are TRBV19 and TRBJ1-2; unclear D gene. This CDR3 is 12 amino acids long. The germline V and J ends were trimmed by 9 bases and 8 bases, with 16 bases remaining between them. Germline values: CDR1 LNHDA, CDR2 SQIVND (reference sequence). CDR3 coding DNA: TGTGCCAGGCAGGAGTCACCTGGGGGCTACACCTTC. The encoded protein is CARQESPGGYTF.

J is TRBJ1-2 and V is TRBV30; no clear D gene. Trimming removed 4 bases at V and 3 bases at J, with 12 bases between. Germline CDR1 is GTSNPN and CDR2 is SVGIG (reference sequence). The CDR3 has 13 amino acids. CDR3 residues: CAWTLNSDYGYTF. The DNA of the CDR3 is TGTGCCTGGACCCTTAATAGCGACTATGGCTACACCTTC.

This rearrangement joins TRBV6-4 to TRBJ1-1, with D tentatively TRBD1 (6 bases). Germline-derived CDR1 and CDR2 are MRHNA and SNTAGT. The CDR3 has 13 amino acids. Trimming pared 7 bases from V and 1 base from J, leaving 10 bases between. CDR3 region: CASIKDRNTEAFF. DNA for the CDR3: TGTGCCAGCATCAAGGACAGGAACACTGAAGCTTTCTTT.

The chain joins TRBV6-1 to TRBJ1-2; D is uncertain. The V end was cut by 4 bases, the J end by 4 bases, with 4 bases between. This CDR3 is 11 amino acids long. Germline CDR1 and CDR2: MNHNS and SASEGT. The CDR3 DNA reads TGTGCCAGCAGTGTGACCTATGGCTACACCTTC. This encodes CASSVTYGYTF.

The chain recombines TRBV25-1 with TRBJ2-5; tentatively, D is TRBD2 (5 bases). CDR3 length: 15 residues. Germline CDR1 is MGHDK and CDR2 is SYGVNS. The V end lost 7 bases, the J end lost 0 bases, and 15 bases lay between the germline ends. CDR3 in amino acids: CASKASSGDQETQYF. Written as DNA, the CDR3 is TGTGCCAGCAAAGCCTCATCCGGGGACCAAGAGACCCAGTACTTC.

This chain connects TRBV29-1 to TRBJ2-5; D not resolved. This CDR3 contains 14 residues. CDR1 and CDR2 from the germline V gene are SQVTM and ANQGSEA. The V end lost 3 bases, the J end lost 0 bases, and 11 bases lay between the germline ends. The CDR3 reads CSVDLGTDQETQYF. DNA of the CDR3: TGCAGCGTTGACCTCGGTACAGACCAAGAGACCCAGTACTTC.

The rearrangement uses TRBV5-1 and TRBJ1-1; perhaps TRBD1 as D (6 bases). This CDR3 region has 15 residues. Germline V gene data show CDR1 as SGHRS and CDR2 as YFSETQ. V gave up 5 bases and J gave up 3 bases, with 17 bases separating them. CDR3 sequence (DNA): TGCGCCAGCAGAACTACAGGGACCGGGTACACTGAAGCTTTCTTT. This translates into CASRTTGTGYTEAFF.

The V gene is TRBV19, the J gene TRBJ1-4; the D gene is possibly TRBD1 (6 bases). Germline V lookup: CDR1 LNHDA, CDR2 SQIVND (reference sequence). The CDR3 totals 14 residues. With 5 bases removed from V and 8 bases from J, the gap between germline ends came to 15 bases. The CDR3 region has the DNA TGTGCCAGTAGTCAACGGGGGGCGAGGGAAAAACTGTTTTTT. Amino acid sequence: CASSQRGAREKLFF.

This clone was observed a single time. The J gene is TRBJ1-1, the V gene TRBV4-3; D is perhaps TRBD1 (5 bases). Germline V gene sequence: CDR1 LGHNA, CDR2 YSLEER. The CDR3 loop spans 15 amino acids. V was shortened by 9 bases and J by 2 bases, with 19 bases between the two germline ends. The CDR3 region is CARPFPRGTNTEAFF. CDR3 in DNA: TGCGCCAGACCCTTTCCTAGAGGGACCAACACTGAAGCTTTCTTT.

V is TRBV29-1 and J is TRBJ1-2; 10 positions agree with TRBD1. The ends lost 0 bases at V and 1 base at J; junction bases unmatched: 5. The CDR3 runs 16 residues. Looked up from germline, CDR1 is SQVTM and CDR2 is ANQGSEA. The CDR3 bases are TGCAGCGTTGAAGAGCGGGACAGGGGATATAACTATGGCTACACCTTC. Translation: CSVEERDRGYNYGYTF.

The chain uses TRBV27 and TRBJ2-3, with D perhaps TRBD2 (6 bases). V was pared by 4 bases and J by 0 bases, with 8 bases between. This CDR3 spans 14 amino acids. Germline V CDR1 and CDR2: MNHEY, SMNVEV (reference sequence). The CDR3 bases are TGTGCCAGCAGTTACGGGGGAAGCACAGATACGCAGTATTTT. Translated: CASSYGGSTDTQYF.

This clone was detected a few times. The chain employs TRBV14 and TRBJ1-1; D is unclear. CDR3 length: 16 residues. The V gene lost 3 bases and the J gene lost 1 base, with 15 bases spanning the gap. Per the germline V gene, CDR1 is SGHDN and CDR2 is FVKESK. CDR3 nucleotide sequence: TGTGCCAGCAGCCACTCCCTTTTCGCACAGAACACTGAAGCTTTCTTT. Residues: CASSHSLFAQNTEAFF.

CDR3 loop: CASSIEQGMALQGSPLHF. CDR3 nucleotides: TGTGCCAGTAGTATAGAGCAGGGCATGGCTCTTCAAGGTTCACCCCTCCACTTT. This sequence joins TRBV19 and TRBJ1-6; weak D call: TRBD1 (5 bases). Trimming stripped 0 bases from V and 9 bases from J, with 21 bases between. Per the germline V gene, CDR1 is LNHDA and CDR2 is SQIVND (reference sequence). The CDR3 is 18 residues long.

The V and J genes are TRBV28 and TRBJ1-5; D not certain. The CDR3 totals 14 residues. Germline V gene lookup returns CDR1 MDHEN and CDR2 SYDVKM. V was pared by 0 bases and J by 5 bases, with 8 bases between. CDR3: CASSLWGEDQPQHF. The CDR3 DNA is TGTGCCAGCAGTTTATGGGGCGAGGATCAGCCCCAGCATTTT.

The chain is built from TRBV2 and TRBJ1-2, with TRBD1 as a possible D gene (5 bases). CDR1 is SNHLY and CDR2 is FYNNEI in the germline V gene. The ends were cut back, 3 bases at V and 6 bases at J, with 11 bases in the middle. The CDR3 has 13 residues. The CDR3 loop reads CASSEAGWDGYTF. In nucleotides, the CDR3 is TGTGCCAGCAGTGAGGCAGGGTGGGATGGCTACACCTTC.

The chain couples TRBV28 to TRBJ1-5; D is unresolved. The CDR3 is 17 residues long. Between the trimmed V and J ends, which lost 8 bases and 2 bases, there was a span of 22 bases. The germline V gene has CDR1 MDHEN and CDR2 SYDVKM. This CDR3 reads CASGFVLDRAGNQPQHF. The CDR3 nucleotides read TGTGCCAGCGGGTTTGTTTTGGACCGAGCTGGCAATCAGCCCCAGCATTTT.

The J gene is TRBJ1-1, the V gene TRBV18; TRBD1 is a possible D gene (6 bases). The V end lost 3 bases, the J end lost 6 bases, and 11 bases lay between the germline ends. CDR1 is KGHSH, CDR2 LQKENI, per germline. The CDR3 has 13 amino acids. The CDR3 nucleotides read TGTGCCAGCTCACCGTACAGGGTTTCTGAAGCTTTCTTT. This translates into CASSPYRVSEAFF.

The chain is built from TRBV6-1 and TRBJ1-6; D ambiguous. The CDR3 has 13 amino acids. Trimming pared 2 bases from V and 7 bases from J, leaving 6 bases between. Germline V gives CDR1 MNHNS, CDR2 SASEGT. Here the CDR3 DNA reads TGTGCCAGCAGTGAATATGAGAATTCACCCCTCCACTTT. It yields the protein CASSEYENSPLHF.